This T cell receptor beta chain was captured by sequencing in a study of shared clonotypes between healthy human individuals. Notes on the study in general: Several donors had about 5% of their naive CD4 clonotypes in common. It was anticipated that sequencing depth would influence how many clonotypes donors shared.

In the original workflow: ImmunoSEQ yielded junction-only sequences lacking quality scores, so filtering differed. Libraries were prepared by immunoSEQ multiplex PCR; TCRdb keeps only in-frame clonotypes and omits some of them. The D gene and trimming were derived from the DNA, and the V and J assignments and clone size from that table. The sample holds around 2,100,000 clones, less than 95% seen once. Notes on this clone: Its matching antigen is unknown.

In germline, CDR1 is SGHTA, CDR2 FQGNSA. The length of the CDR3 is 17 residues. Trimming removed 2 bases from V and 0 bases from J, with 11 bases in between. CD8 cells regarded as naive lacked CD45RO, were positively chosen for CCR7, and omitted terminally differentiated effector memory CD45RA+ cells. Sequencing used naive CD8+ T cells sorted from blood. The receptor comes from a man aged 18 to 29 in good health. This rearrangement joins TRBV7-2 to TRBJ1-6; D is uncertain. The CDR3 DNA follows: TGTGCCAGCAGCTTAATGGAGAGGAGCTCCTATAATTCACCCCTCCACTTT. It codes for CASSLMERSSYNSPLHF.